The sequence of this TCR beta chain was determined in a study of cytomegalovirus exposure and HLA in healthy donors. Whole-study context: From donors who were HLA-typed, an early data release held approximately 84 million unique TCRs. Findings of the study overall: Many donors shared some public TCRs, even though most TCR sequences were rare.

In the case of this clone: Its matching antigen is unknown.

The PCR made use of 60 Vbeta and 13 Jbeta primers. The method was immunoSEQ multiplex PCR; TCRdb's version includes in-frame clones alone and lacks a portion of them. This sample yields about 140,000 clones, of which 61% are seen a single time; about 1.8% belongs to the top ten. What was sequenced was PBMCs. This TCR came from a male donor in good health and CMV-seronegative.

DNA for the CDR3: TGTGCCAGCAGCCGAACTAGGGGACAGACCCAAGAGACCCAGTACTTC. Translated, it gives CASSRTRGQTQETQYF. The V and J genes are TRBV7-9 and TRBJ2-5, with TRBD1 matching over 7 bases. With 5 bases clipped from V and 1 base from J, the junction kept 10 bases outside the gene matches. Germline CDR1 and CDR2: SEHNR and FQNEAQ (reference sequence). The CDR3 runs to 16 residues.